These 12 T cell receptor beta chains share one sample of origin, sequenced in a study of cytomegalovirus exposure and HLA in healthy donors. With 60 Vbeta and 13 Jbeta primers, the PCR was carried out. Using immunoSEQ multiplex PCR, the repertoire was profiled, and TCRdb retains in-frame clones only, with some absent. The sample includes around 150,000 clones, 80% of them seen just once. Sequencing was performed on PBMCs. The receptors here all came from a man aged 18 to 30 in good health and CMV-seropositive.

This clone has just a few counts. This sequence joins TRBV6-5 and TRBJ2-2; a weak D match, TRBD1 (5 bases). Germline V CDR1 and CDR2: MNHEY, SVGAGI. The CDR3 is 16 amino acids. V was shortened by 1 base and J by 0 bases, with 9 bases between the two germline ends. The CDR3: CASSYLQEPNTGELFF. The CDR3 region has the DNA TGTGCCAGCAGTTACTTACAGGAACCGAACACCGGGGAGCTGTTTTTT.

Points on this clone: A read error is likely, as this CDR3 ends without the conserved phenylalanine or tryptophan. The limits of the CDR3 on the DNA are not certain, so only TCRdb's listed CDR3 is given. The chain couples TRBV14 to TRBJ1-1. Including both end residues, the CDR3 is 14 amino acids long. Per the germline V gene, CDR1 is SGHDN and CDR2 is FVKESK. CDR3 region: CASSQVSSGGVVQV.

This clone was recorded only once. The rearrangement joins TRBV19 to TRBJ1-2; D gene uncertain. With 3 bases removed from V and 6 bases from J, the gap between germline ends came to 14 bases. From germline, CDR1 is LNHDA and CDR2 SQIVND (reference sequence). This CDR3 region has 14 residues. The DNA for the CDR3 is TGTGCCAGTAGTATCGAGAGGGAATTGGATGGCTACACCTTC. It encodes CASSIERELDGYTF.

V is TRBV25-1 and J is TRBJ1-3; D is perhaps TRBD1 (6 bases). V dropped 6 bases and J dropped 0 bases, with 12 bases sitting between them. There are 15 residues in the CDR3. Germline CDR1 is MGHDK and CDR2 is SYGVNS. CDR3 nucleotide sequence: TGTGCCAGCAGGGAAACAGGGATCTCTGGAAACACCATATATTTT. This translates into CASRETGISGNTIYF.

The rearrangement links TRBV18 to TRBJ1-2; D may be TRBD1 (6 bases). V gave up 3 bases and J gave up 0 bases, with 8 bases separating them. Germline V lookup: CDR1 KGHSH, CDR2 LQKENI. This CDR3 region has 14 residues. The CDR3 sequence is CASSPDRTNYGYTF. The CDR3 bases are TGTGCCAGCTCACCTGACAGGACTAACTATGGCTACACCTTC.

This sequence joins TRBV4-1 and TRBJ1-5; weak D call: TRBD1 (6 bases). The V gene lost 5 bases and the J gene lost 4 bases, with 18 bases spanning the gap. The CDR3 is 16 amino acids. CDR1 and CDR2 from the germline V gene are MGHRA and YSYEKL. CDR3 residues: CASSSSPAQGNQPQHF. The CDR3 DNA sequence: TGCGCCAGCAGCTCCTCACCTGCACAGGGAAATCAGCCCCAGCATTTT.

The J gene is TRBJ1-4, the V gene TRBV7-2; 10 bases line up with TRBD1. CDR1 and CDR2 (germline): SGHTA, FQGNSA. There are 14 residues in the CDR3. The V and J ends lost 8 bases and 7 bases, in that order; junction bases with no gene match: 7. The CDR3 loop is CASGLTGGFEKLFF. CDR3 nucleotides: TGTGCCAGCGGCCTGACAGGGGGCTTTGAAAAACTGTTTTTT.

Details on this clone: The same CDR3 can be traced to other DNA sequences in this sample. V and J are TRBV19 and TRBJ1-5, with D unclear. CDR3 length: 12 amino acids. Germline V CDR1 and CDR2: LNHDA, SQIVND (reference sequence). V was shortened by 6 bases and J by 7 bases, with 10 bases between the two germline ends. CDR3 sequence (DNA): TGTGCCAGTAGCTGGGCCGACCAGCCCCAGCATTTT. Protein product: CASSWADQPQHF.

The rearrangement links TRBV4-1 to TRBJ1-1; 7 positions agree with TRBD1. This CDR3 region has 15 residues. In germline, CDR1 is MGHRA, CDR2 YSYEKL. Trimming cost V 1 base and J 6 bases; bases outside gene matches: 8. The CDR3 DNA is TGCGCCAGCAGCCAAGGGCCGGGACAGTCGCCTGAAGCTTTCTTT. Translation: CASSQGPGQSPEAFF.

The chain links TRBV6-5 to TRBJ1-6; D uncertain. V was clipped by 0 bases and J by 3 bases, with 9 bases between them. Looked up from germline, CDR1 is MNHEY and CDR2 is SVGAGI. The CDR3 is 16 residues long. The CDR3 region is CASSYSSSGYNSPLHF. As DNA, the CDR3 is TGTGCCAGCAGTTACTCGTCAAGCGGCTATAATTCACCCCTCCACTTT.

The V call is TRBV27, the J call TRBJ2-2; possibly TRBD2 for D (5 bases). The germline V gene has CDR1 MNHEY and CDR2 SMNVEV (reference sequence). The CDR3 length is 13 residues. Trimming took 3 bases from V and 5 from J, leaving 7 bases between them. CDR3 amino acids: CASSFGETGELFF. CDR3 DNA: TGTGCCAGCAGTTTCGGGGAGACCGGGGAGCTGTTTTTT.

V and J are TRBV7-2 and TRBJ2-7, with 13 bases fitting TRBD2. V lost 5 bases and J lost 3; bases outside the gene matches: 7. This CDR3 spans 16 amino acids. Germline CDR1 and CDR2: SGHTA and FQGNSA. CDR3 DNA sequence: TGTGCCAGCAGCCGAGGGACTAGCGGGGACCTCTACGAGCAGTACTTC. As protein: CASSRGTSGDLYEQYF.